Included here is one TCR beta chain sequence, with context. No antigen is known for it. The CDR3 has 15 amino acids. Germline-derived CDR1 and CDR2 are SGHAT and FQNNGV. The ends lost 8 bases at V and 9 bases at J; junction bases unmatched: 14. The data stem from a study of OX40 agonist ivuxolimab in advanced cancers. Study-wide context: While on treatment, patients had intravenous ivuxolimab at 0.01 to 10 mg/kg every 2 weeks. Partial responses were achieved by three patients, of whom one had hepatocellular carcinoma and two had cutaneous melanoma. Study-wide results and limits: Clonal expansion among partial responders at 0.1-3.0 mg/kg ranked near the lowest. It was not determined which antigens were specifically recognized by the peripheral T cells that had undergone clonal expansion.

Data came from immunoSEQ multiplex PCR; TCRdb stores just in-frame clones and leaves some out. The sample consists of some 26,000 clones, roughly 77% of them appearing once. The specimen comprised CD4+ or CD8+ T cells sorted from blood, sampled in a trial of the OX40 agonist ivuxolimab. The J gene is TRBJ2-1, the V gene TRBV11-2, with 9 nucleotides matching TRBD2. This receptor was identified in an adult with an advanced solid tumor such as melanoma, head and neck, liver or kidney cancer. For the CDR3, the DNA is TGTGCCAGCCCTAATGTCGCGGGAGGGCCGGGTGAGCAGTTCTTC. The encoded protein is CASPNVAGGPGEQFF.